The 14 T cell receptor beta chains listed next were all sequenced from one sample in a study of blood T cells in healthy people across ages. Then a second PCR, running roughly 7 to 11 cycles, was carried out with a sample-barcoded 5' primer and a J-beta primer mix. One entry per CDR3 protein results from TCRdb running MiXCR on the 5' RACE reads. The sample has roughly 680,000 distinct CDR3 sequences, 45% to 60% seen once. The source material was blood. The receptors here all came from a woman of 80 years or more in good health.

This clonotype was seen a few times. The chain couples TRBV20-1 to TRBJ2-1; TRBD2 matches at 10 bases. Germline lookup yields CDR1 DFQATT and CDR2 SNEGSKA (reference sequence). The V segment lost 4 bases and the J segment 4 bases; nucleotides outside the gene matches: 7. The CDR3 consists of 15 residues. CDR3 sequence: CSATPLAGQYNEQFF. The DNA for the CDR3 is TGCAGTGCTACACCACTAGCGGGACAATACAATGAGCAGTTCTTC.

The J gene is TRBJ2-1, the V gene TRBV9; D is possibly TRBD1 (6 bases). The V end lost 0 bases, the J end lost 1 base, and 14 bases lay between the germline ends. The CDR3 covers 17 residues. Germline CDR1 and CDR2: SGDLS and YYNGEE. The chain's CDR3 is CASSVGLLRGSYNEQFF. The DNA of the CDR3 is TGTGCCAGCAGCGTAGGACTCCTCAGGGGATCCTACAATGAGCAGTTCTTC.

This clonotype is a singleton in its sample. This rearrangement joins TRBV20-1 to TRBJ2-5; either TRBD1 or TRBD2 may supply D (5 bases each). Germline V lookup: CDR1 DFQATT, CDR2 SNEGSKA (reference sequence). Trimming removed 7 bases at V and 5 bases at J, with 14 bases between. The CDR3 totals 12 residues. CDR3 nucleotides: TGCAGTGTCAGAGGGGTCGGGGAGACCCAGTACTTC. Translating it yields CSVRGVGETQYF.

The CDR3 reads CASSQLYADTQYF. Here the CDR3 DNA reads TGTGCCAGCAGCCAGTTATACGCAGATACGCAGTATTTT. This rearrangement joins TRBV3-1 to TRBJ2-3; D remains unclear. The CDR3 covers 13 residues. CDR1 is LGHDT, CDR2 YNNKEL, per germline (reference sequence). Trimming left V 3 bases short and J 4 bases short, with 8 bases between.

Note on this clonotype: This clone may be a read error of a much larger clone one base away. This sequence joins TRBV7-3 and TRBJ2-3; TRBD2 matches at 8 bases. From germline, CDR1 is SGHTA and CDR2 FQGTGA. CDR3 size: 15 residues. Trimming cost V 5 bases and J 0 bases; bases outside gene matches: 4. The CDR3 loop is CASSQPSGSTDTQYF. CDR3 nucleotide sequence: TGTGCCAGCAGCCAGCCTAGCGGGAGCACAGATACGCAGTATTTT.

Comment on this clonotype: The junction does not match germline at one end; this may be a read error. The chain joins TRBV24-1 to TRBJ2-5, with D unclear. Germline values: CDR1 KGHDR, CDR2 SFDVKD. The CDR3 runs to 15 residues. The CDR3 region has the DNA TGTACCACCAGTGATTCCTTAACTTCCACGGAGACCCAGTACTTC. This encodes CTTSDSLTSTETQYF.

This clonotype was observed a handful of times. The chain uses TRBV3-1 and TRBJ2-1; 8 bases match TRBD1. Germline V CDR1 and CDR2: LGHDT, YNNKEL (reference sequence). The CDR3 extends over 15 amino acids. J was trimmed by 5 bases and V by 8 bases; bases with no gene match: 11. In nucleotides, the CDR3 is TGTGCCAGCGGCGGGCTGGAGACAGGGGACAATGAGCAGTTCTTC. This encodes CASGGLETGDNEQFF.

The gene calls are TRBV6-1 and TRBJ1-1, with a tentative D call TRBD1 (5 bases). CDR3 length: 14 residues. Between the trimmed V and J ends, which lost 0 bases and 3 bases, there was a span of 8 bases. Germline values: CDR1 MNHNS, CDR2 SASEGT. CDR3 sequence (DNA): TGTGCCAGCAGTGAAGCGTTGGGGGACACTGAAGCTTTCTTT. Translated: CASSEALGDTEAFF.

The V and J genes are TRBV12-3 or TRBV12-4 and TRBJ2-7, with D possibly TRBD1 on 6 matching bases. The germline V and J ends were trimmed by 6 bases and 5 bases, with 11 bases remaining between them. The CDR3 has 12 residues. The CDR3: CASSLQGNEQYV. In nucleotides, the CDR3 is TGTGCCAGCAGCCTACAGGGCAACGAGCAGTACGTC.

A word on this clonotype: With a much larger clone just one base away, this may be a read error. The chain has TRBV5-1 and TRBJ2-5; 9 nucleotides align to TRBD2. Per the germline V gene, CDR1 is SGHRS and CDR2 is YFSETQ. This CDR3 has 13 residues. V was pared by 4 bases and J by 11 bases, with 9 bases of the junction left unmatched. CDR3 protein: CASSVSGSNEQYF. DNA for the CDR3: TGCGCCAGCAGCGTTAGCGGGAGTAATGAGCAGTACTTC.

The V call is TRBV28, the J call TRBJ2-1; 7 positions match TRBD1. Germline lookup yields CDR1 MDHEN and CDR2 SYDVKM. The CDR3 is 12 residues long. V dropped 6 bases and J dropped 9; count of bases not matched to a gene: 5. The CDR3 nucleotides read TGTGCCAGCAGCCGGGACAGCCGTGAGCAGTTCTTC. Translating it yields CASSRDSREQFF.

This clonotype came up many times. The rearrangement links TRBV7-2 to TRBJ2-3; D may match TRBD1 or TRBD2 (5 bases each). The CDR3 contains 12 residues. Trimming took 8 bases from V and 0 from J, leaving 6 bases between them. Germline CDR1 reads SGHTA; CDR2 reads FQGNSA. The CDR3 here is CASGTSTDTQYF. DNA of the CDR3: TGTGCCAGCGGGACCAGCACAGATACGCAGTATTTT.

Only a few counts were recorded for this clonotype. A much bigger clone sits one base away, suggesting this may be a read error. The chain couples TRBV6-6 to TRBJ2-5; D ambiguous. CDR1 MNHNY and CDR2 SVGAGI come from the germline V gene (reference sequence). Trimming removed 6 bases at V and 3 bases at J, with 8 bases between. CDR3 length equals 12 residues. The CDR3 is CASRAFEETQYF. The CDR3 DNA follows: TGTGCCAGCAGGGCATTTGAAGAGACCCAGTACTTC.

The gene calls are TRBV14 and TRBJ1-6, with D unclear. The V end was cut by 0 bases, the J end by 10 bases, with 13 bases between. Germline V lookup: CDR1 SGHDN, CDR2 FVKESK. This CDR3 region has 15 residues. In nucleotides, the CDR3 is TGTGCCAGCAGCCAAGAACTGCCTAGAAGGTCACCCCTCCACTTT. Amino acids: CASSQELPRRSPLHF.